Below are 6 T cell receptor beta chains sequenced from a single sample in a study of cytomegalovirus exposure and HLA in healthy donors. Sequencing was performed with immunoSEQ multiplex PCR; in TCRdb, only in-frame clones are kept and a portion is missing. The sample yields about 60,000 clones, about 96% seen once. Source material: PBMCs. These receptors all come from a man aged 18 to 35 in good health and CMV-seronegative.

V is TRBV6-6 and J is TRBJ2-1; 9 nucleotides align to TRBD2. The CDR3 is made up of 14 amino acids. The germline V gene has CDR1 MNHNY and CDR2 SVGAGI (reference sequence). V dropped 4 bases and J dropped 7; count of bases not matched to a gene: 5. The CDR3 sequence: CASSSLAGENEQFF. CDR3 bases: TGTGCCAGCAGTTCACTAGCGGGTGAAAATGAGCAGTTCTTC.

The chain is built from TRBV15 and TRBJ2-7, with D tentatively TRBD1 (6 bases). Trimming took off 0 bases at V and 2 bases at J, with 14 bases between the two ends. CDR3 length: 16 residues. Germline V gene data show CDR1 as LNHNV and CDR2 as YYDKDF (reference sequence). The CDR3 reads CATSRDLAGTTYEQYF. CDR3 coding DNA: TGTGCCACCAGCAGAGATCTGGCAGGGACAACCTACGAGCAGTACTTC.

This CDR3 reads CASSLRQSDTQYF. CDR3 in DNA: TGTGCCAGCTCACTCCGACAGTCAGATACGCAGTATTTT. V and J are TRBV18 and TRBJ2-3; TRBD1 might be the D (5 bases). V lost 4 bases, J lost 4 bases, and 9 bases lay in between. CDR1 KGHSH and CDR2 LQKENI come from the germline V gene. The CDR3 covers 13 residues.

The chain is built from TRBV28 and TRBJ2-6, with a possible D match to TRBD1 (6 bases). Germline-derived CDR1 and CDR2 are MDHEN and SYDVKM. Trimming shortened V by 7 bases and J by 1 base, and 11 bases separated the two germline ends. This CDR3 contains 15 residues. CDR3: CASMPGASGANVLTF. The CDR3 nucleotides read TGTGCCAGCATGCCAGGGGCTTCTGGGGCCAACGTCCTGACTTTC.

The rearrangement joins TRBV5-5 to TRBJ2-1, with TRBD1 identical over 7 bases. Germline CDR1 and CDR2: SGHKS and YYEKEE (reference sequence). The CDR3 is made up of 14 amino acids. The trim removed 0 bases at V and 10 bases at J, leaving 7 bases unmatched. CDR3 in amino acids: CASSLEQGLGEQFF. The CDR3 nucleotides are TGTGCCAGCAGCTTGGAACAGGGGCTGGGGGAGCAGTTCTTC.

CDR3 loop: CASSQIVGEQYF. DNA of the CDR3: TGCGCCAGCAGCCAAATAGTCGGCGAGCAGTACTTC. This rearrangement joins TRBV4-1 to TRBJ2-7; unclear D gene. Germline-derived CDR1 and CDR2 are MGHRA and YSYEKL. The CDR3 is made up of 12 amino acids. The V end lost 2 bases, the J end lost 6 bases, and 8 bases lay between the germline ends.